This is a list of T cell receptor beta chains from one sample in a study of blood T cell repertoires in COVID-19. Clones were sequenced by immunoSEQ multiplex PCR, and TCRdb holds only the in-frame ones, with some missing. The table has over 250,000 clones, about 80% seen once. The specimen was PBMCs or T cells enriched from blood (not recorded which). The receptor source for this set is a man between 25 and 39 years old with acute COVID-19. Each CDR3 is given with its conserved first and last residue. D genes are given only for firm matches. Clone size, where shown, is once, few, many, or a class for clones that have expanded.

>.|TRBV12-3/TRBV12-4|TRBJ2-6|.
CASTLVGANVLTF
TGTGCCAGCACACTAGTGGGGGCCAACGTCCTGACTTTC
>.|TRBV7-6|TRBJ1-6|TRBD1
CASSLEVSGGNSPLHF
TGTGCCAGCAGCTTAGAGGTGTCAGGGGGAAATTCACCCCTCCACTTT
>.|TRBV9|TRBJ2-5|.
CASSNDRTQYF
TGTGCCAGCAGCAACGACAGGACCCAGTACTTC
>.|TRBV10-2|TRBJ2-2|.
CASKGQPTGELFF
TGCGCCTCCAAGGGGCAGCCCACCGGGGAGCTGTTTTTT
>.|TRBV12-3/TRBV12-4|TRBJ1-1|.
CASSLRGAEAFF
TGTGCCAGCAGTTTGCGGGGTGCTGAAGCTTTCTTT
>.|TRBV9|TRBJ1-3|TRBD1
CASSVSSGQGGNTIYF
TGTGCCAGCAGCGTATCTTCGGGACAGGGCGGAAACACCATATATTTT
>.|TRBV19|TRBJ2-3|.
CASTGGALGLLFGEQYF
TGTGCCAGCACTGGAGGGGCCCTCGGGTTGTTATTTGGCGAGCAGTATTTT
>.|TRBV2|TRBJ1-5|.
CASSDPTASPNQPQHF
TGTGCCAGCAGTGACCCGACAGCAAGCCCTAATCAGCCCCAGCATTTT
>.|TRBV19|TRBJ1-4|TRBD1
CASSNRRGSNEKLFF
TGTGCCAGTAGTAACCGCAGGGGGTCTAATGAAAAACTGTTTTTT
>.|TRBV16|TRBJ1-5|.
CASSQSRGIQPQHF
TGTGCCAGCAGCCAATCGAGGGGGATTCAGCCCCAGCATTTT
>.|TRBV4-3|TRBJ2-2|TRBD2
CASSQVRKREYSGELFF
TGCGCCAGCAGCCAAGTGAGGAAGCGGGAGTACTCGGGGGAGCTGTTTTTT
>once|TRBV9|TRBJ1-6|.
CASSEGNSPLHF
TGTGCCAGCAGCGAGGGGAATTCACCCCTCCACTTT
>.|TRBV18|TRBJ1-3|TRBD1
CASSPLRQGSSGNTIYF
TGTGCCAGCTCACCACTAAGACAGGGAAGCTCTGGAAACACCATATATTTT
>few|TRBV24-1|TRBJ1-2|.
CATSDWRGVNYGYTF
TGTGCCACCAGTGATTGGAGGGGAGTTAACTATGGCTACACCTTC
>.|TRBV11-2|TRBJ1-1|.
CASSFRSWTLTEAFF
TGTGCCAGCAGCTTTCGCTCGTGGACTTTAACTGAAGCTTTCTTT
>.|TRBV2|TRBJ1-3|.
CASSETVGQHSGNTIYF
TGTGCCAGCAGTGAAACAGTAGGACAACACTCTGGAAACACCATATATTTT
>.|TRBV19|TRBJ1-4|.
CASSMVGVGEKLFF
TGTGCCAGTAGTATGGTGGGAGTCGGTGAAAAACTGTTTTTT
>.|TRBV7-9|TRBJ1-1|.
CASSPQAVAFF
TGTGCCAGCAGCCCACAGGCTGTCGCTTTCTTT
>once|TRBV6-2/TRBV6-3|TRBJ1-6|.
CASSYSVGNSPLHF
TGTGCCAGCAGTTACAGCGTCGGTAATTCACCCCTCCACTTT
>.|TRBV18|TRBJ1-5|.
CASSPGDQPQHF
TGTGCCAGCTCACCCGGGGATCAGCCCCAGCATTTT
>many|TRBV6-5|TRBJ1-5|.
CASSVSSGNQPQHF
TGTGCCAGCAGCGTCTCCAGTGGCAATCAGCCCCAGCATTTT
>.|TRBV5-6|TRBJ1-2|.
CASSPTGGGTNYGYTF
TGTGCCAGCAGCCCCACCGGGGGGGGAACTAACTATGGCTACACCTTC
>.|TRBV25-1|TRBJ1-2|TRBD1
CASSEGRQGGYGYTF
TGTGCCAGCAGTGAGGGACGACAGGGCGGCTATGGCTACACCTTC
>.|TRBV24-1|TRBJ1-2|.
CATAEGNGYTF
TGTGCCACCGCTGAGGGCAATGGCTACACCTTC
>.|TRBV6-1|TRBJ1-4|TRBD1
CASSGQGAEPNEKLFF
TGTGCCAGCAGTGGACAGGGGGCGGAACCTAATGAAAAACTGTTTTTT
>.|TRBV19|TRBJ1-1|TRBD1
CASTDPRDRGGPEAFF
TGTGCCAGTACAGACCCTAGGGACAGGGGTGGTCCTGAAGCTTTCTTT
>.|TRBV10-2|TRBJ1-1|.
CASIQYMNTEAFF
TGCGCCAGTATACAGTACATGAACACTGAAGCTTTCTTT
>.|TRBV7-3|TRBJ2-5|TRBD2
CASSSGLAGAETQYF
TGTGCCAGCAGCTCGGGACTAGCGGGAGCCGAGACCCAGTACTTC
>.|TRBV18|TRBJ1-1|TRBD1
CASSPPRDRGLDTEAFF
TGTGCCAGCTCACCACCGCGGGACAGGGGCTTAGACACTGAAGCTTTCTTT
>.|TRBV27|TRBJ1-1|TRBD1
CARHPKTGTGKWSTEAFF
TGTGCCAGACATCCCAAAACCGGGACAGGGAAGTGGAGCACTGAAGCTTTCTTT
>.|TRBV19|TRBJ1-6|.
CASTDQDF
TGTGCCAGTACCGATCAGGACTTT
>.|TRBV6-5|TRBJ2-2|TRBD2
CASRLAGITGELFF
TGTGCCAGCAGGCTAGCGGGGATCACCGGGGAGCTGTTTTTT
>.|TRBV9|TRBJ2-3|.
CASSVDEEGDTQYF
TGTGCCAGCAGCGTAGACGAGGAGGGGGATACGCAGTATTTT
>.|TRBV9|TRBJ1-5|.
CASSVGAGNQPQHF
TGTGCCAGCAGCGTAGGGGCAGGGAATCAGCCCCAGCATTTT
>.|TRBV19|TRBJ1-1|TRBD1
CASTPLTGQGAEAFF
TGTGCCAGTACACCCCTCACGGGACAGGGGGCTGAAGCTTTCTTT
>few|TRBV7-9|TRBJ1-1|.
CASSSAAAQGNTEAFF
TGTGCCAGCAGCTCGGCTGCCGCACAGGGGAACACTGAAGCTTTCTTT
>.|TRBV7-2|TRBJ1-1|TRBD1
CASSLGDRTSEAFF
TGTGCCAGCAGCTTAGGGGACAGGACATCTGAAGCTTTCTTT
>.|TRBV18|TRBJ2-3|.
CASSPPEGVADTQYF
TGTGCCAGCTCACCACCGGAAGGGGTAGCAGATACGCAGTATTTT
>.|TRBV19|TRBJ1-4|TRBD1
CASSTRDRGLSNEKLFF
TGTGCCAGTAGTACCCGGGACAGGGGGTTATCAAATGAAAAACTGTTTTTT
>.|TRBV28|TRBJ1-2|.
CASSPYEPPGYTF
TGTGCCAGCAGCCCTTACGAGCCGCCGGGCTACACCTTC
>.|TRBV2|TRBJ2-6|.
CASSSGVVGANVLTF
TGTGCCAGCAGTTCAGGGGTCGTCGGGGCCAACGTCCTGACTTTC
>.|TRBV12-5|TRBJ1-5|TRBD1
CASGDRPGQGPKEGNQPQHF
TGTGCTAGTGGGGACAGGCCGGGACAGGGCCCGAAGGAAGGCAATCAGCCCCAGCATTTT
>.|TRBV15|TRBJ2-1|TRBD1
CATTKPGTGTHNEQFF
TGTGCCACCACCAAACCCGGGACAGGGACCCACAATGAGCAGTTCTTC
>.|TRBV11-3|TRBJ2-5|TRBD2
CASSLDSSLAGGLQETQYF
TGTGCCAGCAGCTTAGATAGTTCACTAGCGGGAGGCTTGCAAGAGACCCAGTACTTC
>.|TRBV20-1|TRBJ1-1|.
CSARGSTEAFF
TGCAGTGCTAGAGGGAGCACTGAAGCTTTCTTT
>.|TRBV10-2|TRBJ1-1|.
CASSVRRVNTEAFF
TGCGCCAGCAGTGTAAGGAGAGTTAACACTGAAGCTTTCTTT
>.|TRBV5-1|TRBJ2-3|TRBD2
CASSLRVAGGDTQYF
TGTGCCAGCAGCTTGAGAGTAGCGGGAGGTGATACGCAGTATTTT
>.|TRBV7-2|TRBJ2-5|.
CASSFPEGSATQYF
TGTGCCAGCAGCTTTCCGGAGGGCTCGGCGACCCAGTACTTC